The 25 T cell receptor beta chains given below trace back to one sample, sequenced in a study of CD8+CD57+ T cells in acquired aplastic anemia listed by TCRdb under 2018. Patients chosen for sequencing had shown expansion of CD8+CD57+ cells by flow cytometry. Sequencing took place on an Illumina HiSeq 2000. TCR beta VDJ combination and CDR3 sequence profiling used genomic DNA as the template. TCRdb reworked the public reads: Q25 trimming with fastp, MiXCR clone assembly, productive beta chains retained. Rows are combined by CDR3 protein, so each entry shows the most common genes and DNA. The sample table records around 290,000 distinct CDR3 sequences; 56% of these occur just once. 1.3% of the sample is taken by the ten largest. Specimen: sorted CD4+, CD8+, or CD8+CD57+ T cells (not recorded which) from PBMCs. The receptors originated from a human donor with aplastic anemia.

The rearrangement links TRBV5-1 to TRBJ1-4; 11 bases match TRBD1. This CDR3 has 15 amino acids. V was pared by 4 bases and J by 6 bases, with 5 bases of the junction left unmatched. Germline V gives CDR1 SGHRS, CDR2 YFSETQ. The CDR3 region is CASSTGTGGDEKLFF. CDR3 nucleotides: TGCGCCAGCAGCACTGGGACAGGGGGAGATGAAAAACTGTTTTTT.

This clonotype was counted many times. V and J are TRBV3-1 and TRBJ2-1, with 7 bases that match TRBD1. Germline lookup yields CDR1 LGHDT and CDR2 YNNKEL (reference sequence). The CDR3 runs 15 residues. V lost 5 bases, J lost 0 bases, and 4 bases stayed unmatched. The CDR3 DNA sequence: TGTGCCAGCAGCGCCAGGGGGTACTCCTACAATGAGCAGTTCTTC. Its protein product is CASSARGYSYNEQFF.

The chain links TRBV2 to TRBJ1-1; 7 bases match TRBD1. Germline CDR1 reads SNHLY; CDR2 reads FYNNEI. Germline trimming cut 1 base from V and 1 base from J; bases unmatched to any gene: 3. This CDR3 comprises 15 residues. The CDR3 loop reads CASSEDGTANTEAFF. The CDR3 coding sequence is TGTGCCAGCAGTGAAGATGGGACAGCGAACACTGAAGCTTTCTTT.

The rearrangement uses TRBV7-6 and TRBJ1-1; the match to TRBD1 covers 7 bases. This CDR3 has 14 residues. The germline V gene encodes CDR1 SGHVS and CDR2 FNYEAQ. Trimming took 3 bases from V and 1 from J; bases not matched to a gene: 2. Here the CDR3 reads CASSLTGQNTEAFF. The CDR3 DNA reads TGTGCCAGCAGCTTGACAGGGCAGAACACTGAAGCTTTCTTT.

This chain connects TRBV12-3 or TRBV12-4 to TRBJ1-6; no firm D call. The length of the CDR3 is 11 residues. Trimming pared 6 bases from V and 15 bases from J, leaving 12 bases between. CDR3 bases: TGTGCCAGCAGCAATATGCTCATCCTCCACTTT. Translating it yields CASSNMLILHF.

V is TRBV19 and J is TRBJ1-1; 10 bases match TRBD1. V lost 7 bases and J lost 8; bases outside the gene matches: 7. The V gene's germline CDR1 is LNHDA and CDR2 SQIVND (reference sequence). The CDR3 contains 13 residues. CDR3: CASTWTGGLEAFF. The DNA for the CDR3 is TGTGCCAGTACCTGGACAGGGGGACTAGAAGCTTTCTTT. The full variable domain, rest sourced from reference TRBV19 and TRBJ1-1, is DGGITQSPKYLFRKEGQNVTLSCEQNLNHDAMYWYRQDPGQGLRLIYYSQIVNDFQKGDIAEGYSVSREKKESFPLTVTSAQKNPTAFYLCASTWTGGLEAFFGQGTRLTVV.

V gene TRBV6-4 combines with J gene TRBJ2-2; D unclear. The CDR3 covers 14 residues. Trimming stripped 6 bases from V and 3 bases from J, with 11 bases between. The germline V gene encodes CDR1 MRHNA and CDR2 SNTAGT. The CDR3 is CASSPPGDTGELFF. The CDR3 coding sequence is TGTGCCAGCAGCCCGCCCGGAGACACCGGGGAGCTGTTTTTT.

The chain couples TRBV24-1 to TRBJ2-3; the match to TRBD2 covers 7 bases. The germline gives CDR1 KGHDR, CDR2 SFDVKD. Germline trimming cut 3 bases from V and 5 bases from J; bases unmatched to any gene: 7. The CDR3 runs 15 residues. CDR3 sequence (DNA): TGTGCCACCAGTGATCCGGGAGGAGGGCGAGATACGCAGTATTTT. Translating gives CATSDPGGGRDTQYF.

This clonotype was detected many times. The chain links TRBV4-1 to TRBJ1-2; D perhaps matches TRBD1 (6 bases). The germline V gene has CDR1 MGHRA and CDR2 YSYEKL. This CDR3 has 14 residues. V was pared by 2 bases and J by 4 bases, with 11 bases between. The CDR3 loop is CASSQTQGGYGYTF. The CDR3 bases are TGCGCCAGCAGCCAAACACAGGGTGGCTATGGCTACACCTTC.

The V call is TRBV25-1, the J call TRBJ2-3, with D unresolved. The germline V gene has CDR1 MGHDK and CDR2 SYGVNS. V was trimmed by 6 bases and J by 5 bases, leaving 6 bases between them. The CDR3 has 11 amino acids. CDR3 amino acids: CASSHGDTQYF. CDR3 in DNA: TGTGCCAGCAGCCATGGAGATACGCAGTATTTT.

The genes are TRBV2 and TRBJ2-5; 8 nucleotides agree with TRBD1. The germline CDR1 and CDR2 sequences are SNHLY and FYNNEI. The CDR3 covers 12 residues. The J segment lost 7 bases and the V segment lost 5 bases, leaving 3 bases of the junction unmatched. The CDR3: CASSRGTGTQYF. DNA for the CDR3: TGTGCCAGCAGTAGAGGGACAGGGACCCAGTACTTC.

The rearrangement joins TRBV5-1 to TRBJ2-1; the D is unclear. CDR3 length equals 12 residues. Trimming pared 9 bases from V and 2 bases from J, leaving 9 bases between. Germline V CDR1 and CDR2: SGHRS, YFSETQ. The CDR3 coding sequence is TGCGCCACAGGCAAAACCTACAATGAGCAGTTCTTC. This gives the protein CATGKTYNEQFF.

In this sample, this clonotype turned up many times. The chain couples TRBV10-1 to TRBJ2-7, with D unclear. CDR3 length: 14 residues. The V gene lost 0 bases and the J gene lost 3 bases, with 9 bases spanning the gap. Germline CDR1 WNHNN, CDR2 SYGVQD (reference sequence). The CDR3 loop reads CASSESRSSYEQYF. The CDR3 nucleotides are TGCGCCAGCAGTGAGTCCAGGTCCAGCTACGAGCAGTACTTC.

This clonotype occurred once. The CDR3 is CASRTVGNQPQHF. CDR3 DNA sequence: TGTGCCAGCCGGACAGTAGGGAATCAGCCCCAGCATTTT. The chain joins TRBV2 to TRBJ1-5; tentative D call: TRBD1 (6 bases). Trimming removed 8 bases at V and 4 bases at J, with 12 bases between. CDR3 length: 13 amino acids. Germline CDR1 SNHLY, CDR2 FYNNEI.

The table lists this clonotype with a few counts. The CDR3 region has the DNA TGTGCCAGCAGCCAAGGGGCTAGCGGGTGGATCGATGAGCAGTTCTTC. Residues: CASSQGASGWIDEQFF. The chain carries TRBV14 and TRBJ2-1, with 8 bases that match TRBD2. This CDR3 contains 16 residues. After removal of 1 base from V and 8 bases from J, the junction contained 10 bases not matched to a gene. Germline V gives CDR1 SGHDN, CDR2 FVKESK. Variable domain in full (rest from reference TRBV14 and TRBJ2-1): EAGVTQFPSHSVIEKGQTVTLRCDPISGHDNLYWYRRVMGKEIKFLLHFVKESKQDESGMPNNRFLAERTGGTYSTLKVQPAELEDSGVYFCASSQGASGWIDEQFFGPGTRLTVL.

This clonotype was picked up a small number of times. This clone may be a read error of a much larger clone one base away. The CDR3 DNA reads as TGTGCCAGCAGCTTAGATCTCGTGGGAGAAGCTTTCTTT. This sequence encodes CASSLDLVGEAFF. The chain is built from TRBV11-2 and TRBJ1-1; D gene unclear. V gave up 0 bases and J gave up 8 bases, with 10 bases separating them. This CDR3 has 13 residues. In germline, CDR1 is SGHAT, CDR2 FQNNGV.

This clonotype was seen a few times. A much larger clone lies one base from this, so it may be a read error. The chain joins TRBV6-4 to TRBJ2-3; D might be TRBD1 (6 bases). Germline V gene sequence: CDR1 MRHNA, CDR2 SNTAGT. This CDR3 spans 13 amino acids. The V and J ends lost 4 bases and 1 base respectively, with 6 bases between them. Here the CDR3 reads CASSGQGTDTQYF. The CDR3 region has the DNA TGTGCCAGCAGTGGACAGGGCACAGATACGCAGTATTTT.

This clonotype was found many times. The chain links TRBV18 to TRBJ2-6; maybe TRBD1 (7 bases). There are 18 residues in the CDR3. The germline V gene has CDR1 KGHSH and CDR2 LQKENI. V was pared by 6 bases and J by 0 bases, with 18 bases between. In DNA, the CDR3 is TGTGCCAGCTCCCCCGGCGGCGGGGACAGCTCTGGGGCCAACGTCCTGACTTTC. Protein sequence: CASSPGGGDSSGANVLTF.

This clonotype was observed many times. The chain joins TRBV27 to TRBJ2-3; 10 nucleotides match TRBD2. Per the germline V gene, CDR1 is MNHEY and CDR2 is SMNVEV (reference sequence). The CDR3 totals 15 residues. V trimming: 7 bases; J trimming: 1 base; junction bases outside the gene matches: 5. CDR3 amino acids: CASKAGTSGTDTQYF. In DNA form, the CDR3 reads TGTGCCAGCAAAGCCGGGACTAGCGGCACAGATACGCAGTATTTT.

The count of this clonotype is one. The chain has TRBV2 and TRBJ1-5; a weak D match, TRBD1 (5 bases). CDR3 length equals 14 residues. Germline CDR1 SNHLY, CDR2 FYNNEI. The germline V and J ends were trimmed by 3 bases and 7 bases, with 13 bases remaining between them. DNA of the CDR3: TGTGCCAGCAGTGAGGAGGGGCGAGGACAGCCCCAGCATTTT. Protein: CASSEEGRGQPQHF.

The chain combines TRBV20-1 with TRBJ2-1; the match to TRBD1 covers 12 bases. From germline, CDR1 is DFQATT and CDR2 SNEGSKA (reference sequence). The CDR3 is 16 residues long. V shed 6 bases and J 4 bases; nucleotides not matched to a gene: 10. CDR3 sequence reads: CSARDRGPGSYNEQFF. The CDR3 nucleotides read TGCAGTGCGCGGGACAGGGGGCCCGGGTCGTACAATGAGCAGTTCTTC.

For this clonotype: The junction differs from germline at one of its ends, possibly a read error. This chain uses TRBV7-9 with TRBJ2-2; perhaps TRBD2 as D (5 bases). The germline gives CDR1 SEHNR, CDR2 FQNEAQ (reference sequence). The CDR3 length is 18 residues. The chain's CDR3 is CASSAQNRGSVNTGELFF. DNA of the CDR3: TGTGCCAGCAGCGCTCAGAACCGCGGGTCAGTGAACACCGGGGAGCTGTTCTTT.

A few counts support this clonotype. The chain couples TRBV29-1 to TRBJ2-1; 11 nucleotides align to TRBD2. This CDR3 has 14 amino acids. The trim removed 6 bases at V and 8 bases at J, leaving 9 bases unmatched. Germline CDR1 is SQVTM and CDR2 is ANQGSEA. Written as DNA, the CDR3 is TGCAGCGTCCTTACTAGCGGGAGTGTCTATGAGCAGTTCTTC. Translating it yields CSVLTSGSVYEQFF.

The rearrangement joins TRBV19 to TRBJ1-2; D uncertain. CDR1 LNHDA and CDR2 SQIVND come from the germline V gene (reference sequence). V lost 3 bases to trimming and J lost 7 bases, with 9 bases between them. This CDR3 contains 12 residues. This CDR3 is CASSIARAGYTF. In DNA, the CDR3 is TGTGCCAGTAGTATCGCGAGGGCTGGCTACACCTTC.

The chain couples TRBV20-1 to TRBJ1-6; weak D call: TRBD1 (5 bases). The germline CDR1 and CDR2 sequences are DFQATT and SNEGSKA (reference sequence). CDR3 length: 14 amino acids. V gave up 0 bases and J gave up 11 bases, with 14 bases separating them. DNA of the CDR3: TGCAGTGCTAGAGAGTTTTCAGGGATTCCACCCCTCCACTTT. Amino acid sequence: CSAREFSGIPPLHF.